The clone carrying this T cell receptor (beta chain) was found a few times. Its specificity is not known. MiXCR was run by TCRdb on the reads, yielding one entry per CDR3 protein. The sample lists nearly 700,000 distinct CDR3 sequences; 33% were seen once. The CDR3 has 15 amino acids. The trim removed 2 bases at V and 7 bases at J, leaving 5 bases unmatched. CDR1 MGHRA and CDR2 YSYEKL come from the germline V gene. This entry belongs to a study of T cell repertoires in cytomegalovirus infection. Study summary: Indications of both CMV infection and matching HLA type were provided by public TCR beta signatures.

The source was cultured PBMCs, collected from culture after CMV antigen stimulation. J is TRBJ2-5 and V is TRBV4-1, with 12 nucleotides matching TRBD2. The sequence came from a human donor in good health (CMV status not recorded). Some clones in this sample may be carry-over from other donors' samples. The CDR3 DNA sequence: TGCGCCAGCAGCCAACGGACTAGCGGGGCAGTGACCCAGTACTTC. Residues: CASSQRTSGAVTQYF.